These 17 T cell receptor beta chains originate from one sample sequenced in a study of cytomegalovirus exposure and HLA in healthy donors. Assay used: immunoSEQ multiplex PCR; TCRdb lists only in-frame clones, some missing. This table holds over 150,000 clones, around 84% found once. Sequences were obtained from PBMCs. These receptors were collected from a man between 18 and 29 years old in good health and CMV-seropositive.

Judged by abundance, this clone is medium-sized (0.01 to 0.1%). The V gene is TRBV28, the J gene TRBJ1-2; D gene unclear. V was pared by 6 bases and J by 8 bases, with 19 bases between. In germline, CDR1 is MDHEN, CDR2 SYDVKM. This CDR3 has 14 residues. The CDR3 is CASSPYRMGGGYTF. CDR3 sequence (DNA): TGTGCCAGCAGCCCCTACCGTATGGGAGGCGGCTACACCTTC.

The chain couples TRBV6-1 to TRBJ1-2, with TRBD1 as a possible D gene (5 bases). Germline V gene lookup returns CDR1 MNHNS and CDR2 SASEGT. This CDR3 has 14 residues. V was clipped by 4 bases and J by 3 bases, with 12 bases between them. CDR3 sequence: CASSGAGRYYGYTF. The DNA of the CDR3 is TGTGCCAGCAGTGGGGCAGGGAGGTACTATGGCTACACCTTC.

This clone was counted only a few times. J is TRBJ1-6 and V is TRBV5-1; possibly TRBD1 for D (5 bases). V dropped 0 bases and J dropped 10 bases, with 14 bases sitting between them. Germline CDR1 SGHRS, CDR2 YFSETQ. The CDR3 loop spans 15 amino acids. Here the CDR3 DNA reads TGCGCCAGCAGCTTGGGGGGGGAGCAGAGCTCACCCCTCCACTTT. Its protein is CASSLGGEQSSPLHF.

The rearrangement links TRBV4-1 to TRBJ1-1; the match to TRBD1 covers 7 bases. Germline CDR1 and CDR2: MGHRA and YSYEKL. The CDR3 consists of 16 residues. V lost 0 bases, J lost 7 bases, and 11 bases stayed unmatched. The CDR3 nucleotides read TGCGCCAGCAGCCAAGATCCCTCACAGGGGTGGAATGAAGCTTTCTTT. Translating gives CASSQDPSQGWNEAFF.

This CDR3 reads CASSETGGTYEQYF. CDR3 coding DNA: TGTGCCAGCAGTGAAACAGGGGGCACGTACGAGCAGTACTTC. V usage is TRBV5-6 and J usage is TRBJ2-7; TRBD1 matches 9 bases. Germline V gives CDR1 SGHDT, CDR2 YYEEEE. The length of the CDR3 is 14 residues. Trimming at V came to 5 bases and at J to 4 bases, leaving 7 bases not matched to a gene.

The chain couples TRBV28 to TRBJ2-2, with a weak D call TRBD1 (6 bases). This CDR3 contains 16 residues. The V gene's germline CDR1 is MDHEN and CDR2 SYDVKM. V was trimmed by 3 bases and J by 3 bases, leaving 14 bases between them. CDR3 amino acids: CASSFGSGEYTGELFF. DNA of the CDR3: TGTGCCAGCAGTTTTGGGTCAGGGGAGTACACCGGGGAGCTGTTTTTT. The whole variable domain, remainder taken from reference TRBV28 and TRBJ2-2, is DVKVTQSSRYLVKRTGEKVFLECVQDMDHENMFWYRQDPGLGLRLIYFSYDVKMKEKGDIPEGYSVSREKKERFSLILESASTNQTSMYLCASSFGSGEYTGELFFGEGSRLTVL.

V is TRBV25-1 and J is TRBJ2-1; tentatively, D is TRBD1 (6 bases). CDR3 size: 15 residues. The ends were cut back, 9 bases at V and 4 bases at J, with 19 bases in the middle. Germline V gene sequence: CDR1 MGHDK, CDR2 SYGVNS. The CDR3 region is CASSKGDLWYNEQFF. The CDR3 nucleotides read TGTGCCAGTTCCAAGGGGGATCTGTGGTACAATGAGCAGTTCTTC.

This clone is a singleton in its sample. This rearrangement joins TRBV9 to TRBJ2-1; 8 nucleotides align to TRBD2. Trimming took 0 bases from V and 8 from J; bases not matched to a gene: 4. Germline V gives CDR1 SGDLS, CDR2 YYNGEE. This CDR3 region has 14 residues. The CDR3 loop is CASSVGGLVDEQFF. The CDR3 region has the DNA TGTGCCAGCAGCGTAGGGGGACTAGTGGATGAGCAGTTCTTC.

About this clone itself: The same CDR3 is also encoded by other DNA sequences in this sample. The chain recombines TRBV28 with TRBJ1-4; D is uncertain. The CDR3 runs 13 residues. Per germline, CDR1 MDHEN and CDR2 SYDVKM. Trimming took off 2 bases at V and 8 bases at J, with 9 bases between the two ends. As DNA, the CDR3 is TGTGCCAGCAGTTTAGGCCGAGGGGAAAAACTGTTTTTT. It codes for CASSLGRGEKLFF. The full variable domain, completed using reference TRBV28 and TRBJ1-4, is DVKVTQSSRYLVKRTGEKVFLECVQDMDHENMFWYRQDPGLGLRLIYFSYDVKMKEKGDIPEGYSVSREKKERFSLILESASTNQTSMYLCASSLGRGEKLFFGSGTQLSVL.

This rearrangement joins TRBV2 to TRBJ2-7; maybe TRBD2 (6 bases). This CDR3 has 13 residues. Per the germline V gene, CDR1 is SNHLY and CDR2 is FYNNEI. V was pared by 8 bases and J by 3 bases, with 14 bases between. CDR3 protein: CASGVRGGYEQYF. CDR3 sequence (DNA): TGTGCCAGCGGGGTACGGGGAGGCTACGAGCAGTACTTC.

This chain uses TRBV5-1 with TRBJ2-3; TRBD2 matches at 9 bases. V was clipped by 3 bases and J by 11 bases; unmatched bases: 13. This CDR3 has 15 amino acids. CDR1 is SGHRS, CDR2 YFSETQ, per germline. In DNA form, the CDR3 reads TGCGCCAGCAGCTCCAATAGCGGGAGCAAGATCAGGCAGTATTTT. This gives the protein CASSSNSGSKIRQYF. The variable domain in full, with the rest retrieved from reference TRBV5-1 and TRBJ2-3, is KAGVTQTPRYLIKTRGQQVTLSCSPISGHRSVSWYQQTPGQGLQFLFEYFSETQRNKGNFPGRFSGRQFSNSRSEMNVSTLELGDSALYLCASSSNSGSKIRQYFGPGTRLTVL.

V and J are TRBV12-5 and TRBJ1-2; 7 bases line up with TRBD1. V shed 9 bases, J shed 2 bases, and the junction held 6 bases outside the gene matches. Germline assignment: CDR1 LGHNT and CDR2 FRNRAP. The CDR3 contains 13 residues. The chain's CDR3 is CASAPTGNYGYTF. The CDR3 DNA reads as TGTGCTAGCGCCCCGACAGGGAACTATGGCTACACCTTC.

The rearrangement joins TRBV19 to TRBJ2-5, with TRBD1 as a possible D gene (5 bases). Germline CDR1 and CDR2: LNHDA and SQIVND (reference sequence). The V and J ends lost 3 bases and 5 bases respectively, with 13 bases between them. The length of the CDR3 is 14 residues. The CDR3 nucleotides are TGTGCCAGTAGTATCAGGGATTCTTGGGAGACCCAGTACTTC. Translating it yields CASSIRDSWETQYF.

Only one count was recorded for this clone. The chain employs TRBV19 and TRBJ1-2, with 9 nucleotides matching TRBD1. This CDR3 has 16 amino acids. In germline, CDR1 is LNHDA, CDR2 SQIVND (reference sequence). Trimming cost V 6 bases and J 4 bases; bases outside gene matches: 12. The CDR3, as DNA: TGTGCCAGTAGCCCCCCGGACAGGGGACGACCCTATGGCTACACCTTC. It specifies CASSPPDRGRPYGYTF.

This clone was seen only once. The CDR3 reads CASSPGRDDEQYF. DNA for the CDR3: TGTGCCAGCTCACCAGGGAGAGATGACGAGCAGTACTTC. The rearrangement uses TRBV18 and TRBJ2-7, with D possibly matching TRBD2 (5 bases). The CDR3 length is 13 residues. V lost 2 bases and J 5 bases, leaving 10 bases between the germline ends. CDR1 KGHSH and CDR2 LQKENI come from the germline V gene.

This clone came up once. This chain uses TRBV7-9 with TRBJ2-7; no clear D. V was shortened by 4 bases and J by 6 bases, with 16 bases between the two germline ends. The CDR3 has 14 amino acids. CDR1 and CDR2 from the germline V gene are SEHNR and FQNEAQ (reference sequence). The CDR3 DNA follows: TGTGCCAGCAGCTCACCGGCAGAGACGGGCGAGCAGTACTTC. It specifies CASSSPAETGEQYF.

V and J are TRBV27 and TRBJ2-1; D is possibly TRBD2 (5 bases). There are 14 residues in the CDR3. Germline V gene sequence: CDR1 MNHEY, CDR2 SMNVEV (reference sequence). The V and J ends lost 3 bases and 3 bases respectively, with 9 bases between them. CDR3 region: CASSFGVRYNEQFF. In DNA, the CDR3 is TGTGCCAGCAGTTTCGGGGTCCGCTACAATGAGCAGTTCTTC.